The clone carrying this TCR beta chain has at least ten counts. It was RNA transcripts that yielded the amplified TCR beta CDR3 regions. Researchers ran a first-round RT-PCR on the TCR CDR3 using the HTBI primer set. Each CDR3 protein is one row after TCRdb ran MiXCR on the multiplex PCR reads. The sample yields 350,000 or so distinct CDR3 sequences, about a sixth seen once. The data stem from a study of T cells in Graves' hyperthyroidism and ophthalmopathy. Per germline, CDR1 MDHEN and CDR2 SYDVKM. Trimming cost V 7 bases and J 0 bases, with 10 bases left between them. There are 13 residues in the CDR3.

V and J are TRBV28 and TRBJ2-7, with D unresolved. This receptor was obtained from a woman aged 25-40 years with Graves' hyperthyroidism that later progressed to Graves' ophthalmopathy. The specimen was blood. The CDR3, as DNA: TGTGCCAGCACTCCAGTGAGCTCCTACGAGCAGTACTTC. It is translated as CASTPVSSYEQYF.